This TCR beta chain was obtained from a study of blood T cell repertoires in COVID-19. Overall study context: From the United States, Italy and Spain came samples of acute and convalescent COVID-19.

This clone was picked up a small number of times. The repertoire was sequenced with immunoSEQ multiplex PCR; TCRdb's copy has only in-frame clones and lacks some. The table lists some 110,000 clones, approximately 84% of them singletons, with 7.5% in the top ten. The sequence derives from a man aged 65 to 85 with active or convalescent COVID-19. The sequenced sample consisted of peripheral blood.

The CDR3 DNA follows: TGTGCCAGCAGCGAGAGAGGGGGTTACGAGCAGTACTTC. This translates into CASSERGGYEQYF. This rearrangement joins TRBV5-5 to TRBJ2-7, with D possibly being TRBD1 (6 bases). Per the germline V gene, CDR1 is SGHKS and CDR2 is YYEKEE (reference sequence). This CDR3 is 13 amino acids long. V was cut by 4 bases and J by 4 bases, with 12 bases left in between.